This T cell receptor beta chain was obtained from a study of T cells in Graves' hyperthyroidism and ophthalmopathy. Study information: Before treatment of any kind, peripheral blood was taken at initial diagnosis.

What was amplified from RNA transcripts were TCR beta CDR3 regions. The HTBI primer set was used in a first-round RT-PCR of the TCR CDR3. TCRdb reprocessed the multiplex PCR reads via MiXCR and lists one record per CDR3 protein. The sample holds roughly 100,000 distinct CDR3 sequences, roughly 47% seen once. The CDR3 is made up of 16 amino acids. Germline-derived CDR1 and CDR2 are SGDLS and YYNGEE. Trimming cost V 1 base and J 3 bases; bases outside gene matches: 5. In its sample, this clonotype was seen many times. The study left out patients who had uncontrolled infection, other autoimmune disease, pregnancy or lactation. Clinical symptoms, serum thyroxine, TRAb, thyroid ultrasound and orbital computed tomography established diagnosis. The PBMCs studied were ones that came from 9 to 10 ml fresh peripheral blood.

The rearrangement uses TRBV9 and TRBJ2-7; 12 bases match TRBD2. This clonotype was obtained from a man aged 35 to 55 with Graves' hyperthyroidism. The sample was blood. The CDR3 region is CASSVTASGGVYEQYF. DNA for the CDR3: TGTGCCAGCAGCGTAACGGCTAGCGGGGGGGTCTACGAGCAGTACTTC.